These T cell receptor beta chains were read from a single sample in a study of CD8+CD57+ T cells in acquired aplastic anemia. TCRdb independently ran MiXCR on the reads; one entry per CDR3 protein. There are around 190,000 distinct CDR3 sequences in the sample; 50% to 55% occur only once, and roughly 15% lies in the top ten. Sequences were obtained from sorted CD4+, CD8+, or CD8+CD57+ T cells (not recorded which) from PBMCs. The source is a human donor in good health, serving as a control. Both conserved end residues are part of each CDR3. The D gene is left open where the match is weak. A row's size may be missing; if present it is once, few, many or a size class.

clone size | J gene | V gene | D gene | CDR3 DNA | CDR3 protein
NA | TRBJ2-7 | TRBV4-2 | TRBD2 | TGTGCCAGCAGCCGGCCGGGCGGGAGATATGACGAGCAGTACTTC | CASSRPGGRYDEQYF
many | TRBJ2-2 | TRBV7-7 | TRBD1 | TGTGCTAGCAGCCGGGACAGGAGAAACACCGGGGAGCTGTTTTTT | CASSRDRRNTGELFF
NA | TRBJ2-7 | TRBV7-9 | TRBD2 | TGTGCCAGCAGCCCCGGGACTAGGGGTGAGCAGTACTTC | CASSPGTRGEQYF
few | TRBJ2-5 | TRBV28 | TRBD2 | TGTGCCAGCAGTTTCCCACTAGCGGGGGCCCGAGGGACCCAGTACTTC | CASSFPLAGARGTQYF
NA | TRBJ2-7 | TRBV7-9 | NA | TGTGCCAGCAGCGATACTAGCAACCACGAGCAGTACTTC | CASSDTSNHEQYF
many | TRBJ2-3 | TRBV14 | TRBD2 | TGTGCCAGCAGCCAACTCGGGGGGAGGGTTAAGCAGTATTTT | CASSQLGGRVKQYF
many | TRBJ2-7 | TRBV6-1 | TRBD1 | TGTGCCAGCAGTGAACAATATATGAGGACAGGGAGTGATCGGGAGCAGTACTTC | CASSEQYMRTGSDREQYF
NA | TRBJ1-6 | TRBV6-4 | NA | TGTGCCAGCAGTGTTATATGGGGAAGTTATAATTCACCCCTCCACTTT | CASSVIWGSYNSPLHF
NA | TRBJ2-5 | TRBV20-1 | TRBD2 | TGCAGTGCTAGACCTCAGCGGGGGGTCCAAGAGACCCAGTACTTC | CSARPQRGVQETQYF
many | TRBJ1-5 | TRBV29-1 | NA | TGCAGCGCGGCCAGGGGAGGCAATCAGCCCCAGCATTTT | CSAARGGNQPQHF
NA | TRBJ1-2 | TRBV11-2 | TRBD1 | TGTGCCAGCAGCCCCATGGGACAGAACTATGGCTACACCTTC | CASSPMGQNYGYTF
many | TRBJ2-7 | TRBV7-2 | NA | TGTGCCAGCAGCTTAACAGCCGGGATCCACGAGCAGTACTTC | CASSLTAGIHEQYF
NA | TRBJ2-7 | TRBV5-1 | NA | TGCGCCAGCAGCGGGTCGGCAGGGTTGTACGAGCAGTACTTC | CASSGSAGLYEQYF
few | TRBJ2-3 | TRBV9 | TRBD2 | TGTGCCAGCAGCCTAGCGGACACAGATACGCAGTATTTT | CASSLADTDTQYF
NA | TRBJ2-7 | TRBV7-9 | TRBD1 | TGTGCCAGCAGCTTAAGGACAGGGGGCGGCTACGAGCAGTACTTC | CASSLRTGGGYEQYF
NA | TRBJ2-1 | TRBV10-3 | NA | TGTGCCATCAGTGGGGGTGGGACCACCTACAATGAGCAGTTCTTC | CAISGGGTTYNEQFF
NA | TRBJ2-5 | TRBV20-1 | NA | TGCAGCGTTAGGGGGGGGACTTGGGAGACCCAGTACTTC | CSVRGGTWETQYF
many | TRBJ2-3 | TRBV7-9 | NA | TGTGCCAGCAGCTTCTACTTGTCCGGGGCAGATACGCAGTATTTT | CASSFYLSGADTQYF
many | TRBJ2-7 | TRBV10-3 | TRBD1 | TGTGCCATCAGCGGGACAGGGGATAGCGAGCAGTACTTC | CAISGTGDSEQYF
NA | TRBJ1-1 | TRBV19 | NA | TGTGCCAGTAGGTCGAGGGGGAGTGAAGCTTTCTTT | CASRSRGSEAFF
NA | TRBJ2-5 | TRBV7-6 | TRBD1 | TGCGCCAGCAGCTTAACAGGGACAGACCAAGAGACCCAGTACTTC | CASSLTGTDQETQYF
few | TRBJ2-1 | TRBV12-3/TRBV12-4 | NA | TGTGCCACTCAGGGACCAGGGAGGAATAATGAGCAGTTCTTC | CATQGPGRNNEQFF
few | TRBJ1-5 | TRBV18 | NA | TGTGCCAGCTCATCCCTCGCGGGAGAGGGTCAGCCCCAGCATTTT | CASSSLAGEGQPQHF
many | TRBJ2-2 | TRBV2 | TRBD1 | TGTGCCAGCAGGCCGACAGGGGGCTCCGGGGAGCTGTTTTTT | CASRPTGGSGELFF
NA | TRBJ1-4 | TRBV20-1 | TRBD1 | TGCAGTGCTCAACTCCGGACAGGGGATTCGGAAAAACTGTTTTTT | CSAQLRTGDSEKLFF
NA | TRBJ2-7 | TRBV6-5 | TRBD1 | TGTGCCAGCAGGACCGGGACAGGGGTCTCCTACGAGCAGTACTTC | CASRTGTGVSYEQYF